This TCR beta chain was retrieved from a study of vaccination and CD4 T cells after COVID-19. Study in general: Every culture used as a control got a CEFX pool, an HIV-1 Nef pool, or no peptide.

Sequencing of DNA taken from cultured CD4+ T cells relied on the Oncomine TCR Beta short-read assay. Scientists extracted genomic DNA from CD4+ T cells grown in culture. Using its own MiXCR run on the PCR reads, TCRdb lists one record per CDR3 protein. The table has about 21,000 distinct CDR3 sequences, 42% seen once. Time point here: late sampling 161 to 241 days after vaccination in a few convalescent patients. The sample's treatment: approximately nine-day PBMC culture with coronavirus spike peptide pools or control peptides (ViraFEST assay). CDR1 MDHEN and CDR2 SYDVKM come from the germline V gene. There are 14 residues in the CDR3. Trimming removed 3 bases at V and 2 bases at J, with 11 bases between. To note about this clonotype: What it binds is not known.

The sample was CD4+ T cells from blood, cultured in vitro, taken about 7 months after SARS-CoV-2 vaccination. J is TRBJ2-7 and V is TRBV28; D is possibly TRBD2 (6 bases). This TCR was recovered from a human donor who had recovered from COVID-19. CDR3 region: CASSLSGQPYEQYF. CDR3 bases: TGTGCCAGCAGTTTGAGCGGGCAACCCTACGAGCAGTACTTC.